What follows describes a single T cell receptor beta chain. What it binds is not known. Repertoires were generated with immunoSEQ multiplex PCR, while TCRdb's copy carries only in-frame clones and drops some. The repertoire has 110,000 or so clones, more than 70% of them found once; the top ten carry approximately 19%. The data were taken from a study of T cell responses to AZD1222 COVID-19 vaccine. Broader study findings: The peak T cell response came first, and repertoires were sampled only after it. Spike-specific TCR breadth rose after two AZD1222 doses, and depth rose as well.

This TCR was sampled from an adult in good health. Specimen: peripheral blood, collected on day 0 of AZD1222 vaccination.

This chain's CDR3 is CASRDSGRDTQYF. CDR3 DNA sequence: TGTGCCAGCAGGGATAGCGGGAGGGATACGCAGTATTTT. The rearrangement joins TRBV2 to TRBJ2-3; 10 nucleotides match TRBD2. Germline V gene sequence: CDR1 SNHLY, CDR2 FYNNEI. The CDR3 covers 13 residues. V was pared by 6 bases and J by 6 bases, with 3 bases of the junction left unmatched.